The present T cell receptor beta chain was sequenced within a study of human T cells and chemical hapten exposure. Across the study: Weekly scalp doses of diphenylcyclopropenone were given to patients during the approximately 23-week study.

This clonotype was picked up a small number of times. TCRdb fed the RACE reads into MiXCR, producing one record per CDR3 protein. The repertoire holds about 120,000 distinct CDR3 sequences, with roughly an eighth as singletons. Per the germline V gene, CDR1 is DFQATT and CDR2 is SNEGSKA (reference sequence). CDR3 size: 12 residues. Trimming took 3 bases from V and 8 from J, leaving 11 bases between them. The time point denotes: patch test 1, 2 weeks after DPC sensitization. Specified treatment: therapeutic diphenylcyclopropenone sensitization with weekly scalp DPC. Drawing of blood took place ahead of applying each patch test. The authors extracted total RNA from unfractionated whole blood.

The source of this sequence is a man between 18 and 29 years old with alopecia areata. Some clones in this sample may be carry-over from other donors' samples. The source material was whole blood, sampled in connection with sensitization to the hapten diphenylcyclopropenone (DPC). This sequence joins TRBV20-1 and TRBJ2-1; D is possibly TRBD1 or TRBD2 (5 bases each). DNA of the CDR3: TGCAGTGCTAGGAGGGGATACGATGAGCAGTTCTTC. Translated, it gives CSARRGYDEQFF.